Shown below are 5 T cell receptor beta chains from a single sample sequenced in a study of CXCR3-negative and CXCR3-positive naive CD8 T cells. Points from the study as a whole: TRB CDR3s were more hydrophobic in CXCR3-positive than in CXCR3-negative naive cells.

Their recognized antigens are unknown. UMI-labeled TRB cDNA libraries were prepared by 5' RACE. Using the 5' RACE reads, TCRdb records one entry per CDR3 protein without DNA. The clone table shows 60,000 to 65,000 distinct CDR3 sequences, with the ten largest holding 0.7% to 0.95%. Sequences were obtained from naive CXCR3+ CD8+ T cells from blood. Stated subset: CD45RO-CCR7+CD27+CD95- naive CD8+ T cells expressing CXCR3 (TNR3+). The receptors shown here come from a human donor in good health. Some clones in this sample may be carry-over from other donors' samples.

This sequence joins TRBV29-1 and TRBJ1-1. The germline V gene encodes CDR1 SQVTM and CDR2 ANQGSEA. The CDR3 contains 13 residues. This chain's CDR3 is CSGKLREATEAFF.

V is TRBV4-3 and J is TRBJ2-1. This CDR3 comprises 11 residues. From germline, CDR1 is LGHNA and CDR2 YSLEER. Here the CDR3 reads CASSYYNEQFF.

The gene calls are TRBV7-3 and TRBJ2-3; TCRdb calls TRBD2, which cannot be checked without DNA. The CDR3 runs to 18 residues. Germline lookup yields CDR1 SGHTA and CDR2 FQGTGA. The chain's CDR3 is CASSSNTTSAVNTDTQYF.

J is TRBJ2-1 and V is TRBV11-1; TCRdb selects TRBD1, and the lack of DNA leaves this call unchecked. The CDR3 covers 16 residues. The germline V gene encodes CDR1 SGHAT and CDR2 FQDESV (reference sequence). The CDR3 sequence is CASSSPGIGRYNEQFF. Complete variable domain (other parts from reference TRBV11-1 and TRBJ2-1): EAEVAQSPRYKITEKSQAVAFWCDPISGHATLYWYRQILGQGPELLVQFQDESVVDDSQLPKDRFSAERLKGVDSTLKIQPAELGDSAMYLCASSSPGIGRYNEQFFGPGTRLTVL.

V and J are TRBV6-5 and TRBJ1-1. The length of the CDR3 is 14 residues. CDR1 is MNHEY, CDR2 SVGAGI, per germline. The CDR3 protein is CASSYSMQYTEAFF.